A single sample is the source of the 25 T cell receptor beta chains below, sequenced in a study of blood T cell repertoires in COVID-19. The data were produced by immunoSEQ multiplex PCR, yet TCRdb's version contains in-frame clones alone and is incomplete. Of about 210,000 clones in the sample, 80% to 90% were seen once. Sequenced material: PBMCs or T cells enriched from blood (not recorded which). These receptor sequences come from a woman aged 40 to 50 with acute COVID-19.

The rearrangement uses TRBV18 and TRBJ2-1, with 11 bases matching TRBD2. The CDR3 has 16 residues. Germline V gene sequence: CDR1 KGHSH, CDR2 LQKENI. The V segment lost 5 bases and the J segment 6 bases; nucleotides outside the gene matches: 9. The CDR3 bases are TGTGCCAGCTCATCGATAGCGGGAGGGCCCGGCAATGAGCAGTTCTTC. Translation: CASSSIAGGPGNEQFF.

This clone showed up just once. CDR3 DNA: TGCGCCAGCAGCCAAGACCAGGGAGGGAGCACCGGGGAGCTGTTTTTT. Protein sequence: CASSQDQGGSTGELFF. J is TRBJ2-2 and V is TRBV4-3; TRBD2 matches at 7 bases. Germline CDR1 is LGHNA and CDR2 is YSLEER. The CDR3 loop spans 16 amino acids. V trimming: 0 bases; J trimming: 4 bases; junction bases outside the gene matches: 5.

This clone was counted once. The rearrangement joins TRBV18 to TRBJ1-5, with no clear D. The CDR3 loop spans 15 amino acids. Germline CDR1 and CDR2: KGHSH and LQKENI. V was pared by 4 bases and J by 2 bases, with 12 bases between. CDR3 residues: CASSRVPPGNQPQHF. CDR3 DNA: TGTGCCAGCTCACGTGTCCCTCCGGGCAATCAGCCCCAGCATTTT.

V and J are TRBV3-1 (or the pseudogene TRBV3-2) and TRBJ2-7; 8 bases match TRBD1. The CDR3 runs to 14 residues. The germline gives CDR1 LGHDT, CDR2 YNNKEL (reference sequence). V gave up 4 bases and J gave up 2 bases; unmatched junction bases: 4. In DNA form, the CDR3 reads TGTGCCAGCAGCCGGCCAGGGGGCCCCTACGAGCAGTACTTC. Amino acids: CASSRPGGPYEQYF.

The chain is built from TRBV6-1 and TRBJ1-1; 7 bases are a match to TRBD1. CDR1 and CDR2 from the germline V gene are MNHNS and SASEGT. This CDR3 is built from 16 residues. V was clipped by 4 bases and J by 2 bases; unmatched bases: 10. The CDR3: CASSGTRGNRNTEAFF. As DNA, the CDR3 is TGTGCCAGCAGTGGGACCAGGGGGAACCGAAACACTGAAGCTTTCTTT.

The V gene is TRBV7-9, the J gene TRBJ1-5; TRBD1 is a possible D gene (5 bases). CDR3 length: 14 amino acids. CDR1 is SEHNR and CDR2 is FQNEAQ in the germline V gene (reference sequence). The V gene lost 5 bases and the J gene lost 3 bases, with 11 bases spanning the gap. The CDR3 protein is CASSPGGFNQPQHF. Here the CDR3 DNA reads TGTGCCAGCAGCCCCGGGGGGTTCAATCAGCCCCAGCATTTT.

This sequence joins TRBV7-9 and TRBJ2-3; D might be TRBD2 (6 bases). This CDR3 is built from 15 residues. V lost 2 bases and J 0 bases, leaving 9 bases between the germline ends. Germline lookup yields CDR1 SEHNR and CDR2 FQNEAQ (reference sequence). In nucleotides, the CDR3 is TGTGCCAGCAGCTTACGGGACTTTAGCACAGATACGCAGTATTTT. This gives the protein CASSLRDFSTDTQYF.

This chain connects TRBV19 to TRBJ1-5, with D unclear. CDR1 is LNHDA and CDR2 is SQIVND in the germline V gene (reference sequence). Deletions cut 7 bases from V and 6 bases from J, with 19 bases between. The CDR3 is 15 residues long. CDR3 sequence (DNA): TGTGCCAGTAAGATCTCACAGAGTATCGGTCAGCCCCAGCATTTT. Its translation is CASKISQSIGQPQHF.

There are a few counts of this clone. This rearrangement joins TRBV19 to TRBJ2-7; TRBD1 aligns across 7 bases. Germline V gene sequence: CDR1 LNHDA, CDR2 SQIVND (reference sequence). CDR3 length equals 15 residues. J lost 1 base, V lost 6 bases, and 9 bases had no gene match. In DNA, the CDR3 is TGTGCCAGTAGCAATGACAGGGTGGGATCCTACGAGCAGTACTTC. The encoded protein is CASSNDRVGSYEQYF.

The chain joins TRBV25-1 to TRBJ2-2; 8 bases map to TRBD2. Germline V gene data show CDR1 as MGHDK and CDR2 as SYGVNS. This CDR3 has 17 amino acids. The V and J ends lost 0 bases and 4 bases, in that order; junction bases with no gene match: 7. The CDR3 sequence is CASSEYRGTRSTGELFF. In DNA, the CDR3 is TGTGCCAGCAGTGAATATAGGGGGACTAGATCCACCGGGGAGCTGTTTTTT. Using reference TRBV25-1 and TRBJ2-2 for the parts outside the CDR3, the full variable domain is EADIYQTPRYLVIGTGKKITLECSQTMGHDKMYWYQQDPGMELHLIHYSYGVNSTEKGDLSSESTVSRIRTEHFPLTLESARPSHTSQYLCASSEYRGTRSTGELFFGEGSRLTVL.

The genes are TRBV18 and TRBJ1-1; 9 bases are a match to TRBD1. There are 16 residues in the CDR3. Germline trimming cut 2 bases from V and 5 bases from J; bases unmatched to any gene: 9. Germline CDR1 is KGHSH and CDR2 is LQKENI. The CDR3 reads CASSPMRQGVYTEAFF. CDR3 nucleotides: TGTGCCAGCTCACCAATGCGACAGGGGGTCTATACTGAAGCTTTCTTT.

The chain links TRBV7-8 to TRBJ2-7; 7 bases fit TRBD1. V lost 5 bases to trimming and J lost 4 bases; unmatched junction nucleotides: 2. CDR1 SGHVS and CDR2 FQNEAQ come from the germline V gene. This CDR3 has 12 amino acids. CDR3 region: CASSHRGYEQYF. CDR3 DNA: TGTGCCAGCAGCCACAGGGGATACGAGCAGTACTTC.

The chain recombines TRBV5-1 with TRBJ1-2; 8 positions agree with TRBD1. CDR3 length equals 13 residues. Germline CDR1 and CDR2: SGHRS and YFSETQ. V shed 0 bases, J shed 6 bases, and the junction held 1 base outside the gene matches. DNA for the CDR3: TGCGCCAGCAGCTTGGCAGGGGGCGATGGCTACACCTTC. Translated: CASSLAGGDGYTF.

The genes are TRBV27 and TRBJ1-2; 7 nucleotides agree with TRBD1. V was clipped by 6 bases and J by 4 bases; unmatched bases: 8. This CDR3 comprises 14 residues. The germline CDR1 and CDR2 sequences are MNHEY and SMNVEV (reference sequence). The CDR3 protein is CASRRTGEAYGYTF. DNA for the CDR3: TGTGCCAGCAGAAGAACAGGGGAGGCCTATGGCTACACCTTC.

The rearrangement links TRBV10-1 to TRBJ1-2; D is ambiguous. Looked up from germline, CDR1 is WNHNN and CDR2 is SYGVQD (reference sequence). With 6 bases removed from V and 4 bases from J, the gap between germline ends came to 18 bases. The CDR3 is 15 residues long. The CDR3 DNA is TGCGCCAGCAGCGAGGGAGGCCTCTCGGGCTATGGCTACACCTTC. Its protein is CASSEGGLSGYGYTF.

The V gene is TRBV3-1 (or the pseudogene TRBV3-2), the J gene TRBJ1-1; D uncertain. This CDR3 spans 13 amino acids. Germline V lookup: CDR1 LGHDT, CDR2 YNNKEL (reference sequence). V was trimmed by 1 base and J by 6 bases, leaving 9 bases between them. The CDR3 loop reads CASSQGTFPEAFF. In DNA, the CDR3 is TGTGCCAGCAGCCAAGGCACATTTCCTGAAGCTTTCTTT.

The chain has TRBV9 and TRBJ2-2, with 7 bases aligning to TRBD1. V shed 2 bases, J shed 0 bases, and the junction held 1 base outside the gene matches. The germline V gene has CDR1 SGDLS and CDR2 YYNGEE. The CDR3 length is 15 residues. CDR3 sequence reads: CASSVQGANTGELFF. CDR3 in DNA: TGTGCCAGCAGCGTTCAGGGGGCGAACACCGGGGAGCTGTTTTTT.

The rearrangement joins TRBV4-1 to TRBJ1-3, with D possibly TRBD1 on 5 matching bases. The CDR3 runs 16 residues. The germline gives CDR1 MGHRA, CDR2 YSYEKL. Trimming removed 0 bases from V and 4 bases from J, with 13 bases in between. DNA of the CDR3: TGCGCCAGCAGCCAAGATAGACGGGGGTGGGGAAACACCATATATTTT. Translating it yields CASSQDRRGWGNTIYF.

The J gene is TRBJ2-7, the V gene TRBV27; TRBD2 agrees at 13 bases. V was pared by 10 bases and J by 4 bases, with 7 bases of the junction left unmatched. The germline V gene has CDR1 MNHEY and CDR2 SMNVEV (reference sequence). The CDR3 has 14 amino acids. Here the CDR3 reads CATRTSGSSYEQYF. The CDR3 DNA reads TGTGCCACCAGGACTAGCGGGAGCAGTTACGAGCAGTACTTC.

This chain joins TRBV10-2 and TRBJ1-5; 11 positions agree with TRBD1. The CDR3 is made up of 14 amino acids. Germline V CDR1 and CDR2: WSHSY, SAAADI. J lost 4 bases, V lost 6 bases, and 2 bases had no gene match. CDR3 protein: CASRGQGENQPQHF. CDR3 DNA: TGCGCCAGCAGGGGACAGGGGGAAAATCAGCCCCAGCATTTT.

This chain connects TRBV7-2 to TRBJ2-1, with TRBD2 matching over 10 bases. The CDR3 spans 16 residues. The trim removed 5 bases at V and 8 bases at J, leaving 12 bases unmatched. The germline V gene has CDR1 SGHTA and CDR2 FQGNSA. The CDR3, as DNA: TGTGCCAGCAGCCCTCATAGCGGGAGGATGTACGATGAGCAGTTCTTC. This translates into CASSPHSGRMYDEQFF.

CDR3 amino acids: CASNGLAGAYNEQFF. The CDR3 nucleotides are TGTGCCAGCAATGGACTAGCGGGAGCCTACAATGAGCAGTTCTTC. The V gene is TRBV2, the J gene TRBJ2-1; 13 bases are a match to TRBD2. CDR1 is SNHLY, CDR2 FYNNEI, per germline. The CDR3 extends over 15 amino acids. V was clipped by 7 bases and J by 2 bases; unmatched bases: 2.

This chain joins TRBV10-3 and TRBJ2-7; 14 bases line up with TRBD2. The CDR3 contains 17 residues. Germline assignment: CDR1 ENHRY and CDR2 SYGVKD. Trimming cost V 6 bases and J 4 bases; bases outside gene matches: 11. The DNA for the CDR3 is TGTGCCATCAGGAGTCCCGGGACTAGCGGGAGAGTTTACGAGCAGTACTTC. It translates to CAIRSPGTSGRVYEQYF.

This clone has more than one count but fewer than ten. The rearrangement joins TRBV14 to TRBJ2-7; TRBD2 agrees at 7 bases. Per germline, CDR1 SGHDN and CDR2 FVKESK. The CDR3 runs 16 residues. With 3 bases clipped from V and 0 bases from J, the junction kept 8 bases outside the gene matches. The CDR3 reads CASSHNAGGSSYEQYF. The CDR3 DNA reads TGTGCCAGCAGCCACAACGCGGGCGGGAGCTCCTACGAGCAGTACTTC.

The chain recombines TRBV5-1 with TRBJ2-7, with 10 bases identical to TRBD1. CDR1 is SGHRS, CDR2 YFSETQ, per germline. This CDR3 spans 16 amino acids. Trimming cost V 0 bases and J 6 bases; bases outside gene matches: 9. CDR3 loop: CASSLGGQGDGTEQYF. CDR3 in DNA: TGCGCCAGCAGCTTGGGAGGACAGGGGGACGGGACCGAGCAGTACTTC.